Included here is one T cell receptor (beta chain) sequence, with context. These data belong to a study of blood T cell repertoires in COVID-19. Study-level information: T cells, B-cell-depleted T cells, or PBMCs provided the cDNA or gDNA that served as material.

Original processing notes: By means of reference gene primer amplification, nucleated cell counts were estimated. Assay: immunoSEQ multiplex PCR; the TCRdb copy retains only in-frame clones and omits some. The DNA gave D and trimming, while V, J and clone size come from that table. The sample consists of under 350,000 clones, around 89% of them appearing once. Sequencing was done on a sample of peripheral blood. This TCR came from a man aged 40-55 years with acute or convalescent COVID-19.

The CDR3 reads CASSFLGGGNTEAFF. CDR3 coding DNA: TGCGCCAGCAGCTTCTTGGGAGGCGGAAACACTGAAGCTTTCTTT. V usage is TRBV5-1 and J usage is TRBJ1-1; no clear D gene. Germline CDR1 reads SGHRS; CDR2 reads YFSETQ. The length of the CDR3 is 15 residues. Trimming stripped 2 bases from V and 2 bases from J, with 13 bases between.